Described below is a single T cell receptor (beta chain) sequence and its context. What it binds is not known. The data were produced by immunoSEQ multiplex PCR, yet TCRdb's version contains in-frame clones alone and is incomplete. Among about 4,000 clones, around 62% were seen once, and the ten largest hold 24%. The source of the sample is a study of tumor-infiltrating lymphocytes in localized non-small cell lung cancer. Study-level information: The cohort mixed smokers and never-smokers, several histologies, and some post-neoadjuvant-chemotherapy samples.

The study, taken as a whole, reports: Compared with uninvolved lung, tumors showed higher T cell infiltration by TCRbeta sequencing.

The receptor's source is a human donor with non-small cell lung cancer. What was sequenced was uninvolved lung tissue not adjacent to the tumor.

In DNA, the CDR3 is TGTGCCAGCGGGACCGCAACCCTTAATGAAAAACTGTTTTTT. As protein: CASGTATLNEKLFF. V and J are TRBV19 and TRBJ1-4; tentative D call: TRBD1 (5 bases). The CDR3 spans 14 residues. The V and J ends lost 9 bases and 4 bases respectively, with 15 bases between them. The germline V gene encodes CDR1 LNHDA and CDR2 SQIVND (reference sequence). The complete variable domain, with remaining parts taken from reference TRBV19 and TRBJ1-4, reads DGGITQSPKYLFRKEGQNVTLSCEQNLNHDAMYWYRQDPGQGLRLIYYSQIVNDFQKGDIAEGYSVSREKKESFPLTVTSAQKNPTAFYLCASGTATLNEKLFFGSGTQLSVL.